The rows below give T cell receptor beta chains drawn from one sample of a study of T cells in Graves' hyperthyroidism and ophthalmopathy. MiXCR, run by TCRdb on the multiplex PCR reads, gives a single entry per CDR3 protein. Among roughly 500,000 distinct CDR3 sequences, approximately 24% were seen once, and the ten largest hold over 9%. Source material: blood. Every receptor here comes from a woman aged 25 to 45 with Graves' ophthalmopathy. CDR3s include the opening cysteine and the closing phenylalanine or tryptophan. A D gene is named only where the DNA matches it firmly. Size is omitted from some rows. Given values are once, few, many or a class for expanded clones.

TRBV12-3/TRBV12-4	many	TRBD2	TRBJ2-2	CASSSGTSVTGELFF	TGTGCCAGCAGTTCCGGGACTAGCGTCACCGGGGAGCTGTTTTTT
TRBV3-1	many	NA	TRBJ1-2	CASSQDFIGYGYTF	TGTGCCAGCAGCCAAGACTTCATTGGGTATGGCTACACCTTC
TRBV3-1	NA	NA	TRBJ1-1	CASSPHAGNTEVFF	TGTGCCAGCAGCCCCCACGCAGGGAACACTGAAGTTTTCTTT
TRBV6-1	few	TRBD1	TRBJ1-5	CASSGEATGSGQPQHF	TGTGCCAGCAGTGGCGAGGCGACAGGGTCAGGACAGCCCCAGCATTTT
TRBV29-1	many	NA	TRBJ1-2	CSVEASSSSYGYTF	TGCAGCGTTGAAGCGAGTTCCAGTTCATATGGCTACACCTTC
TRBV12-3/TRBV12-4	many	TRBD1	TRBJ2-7	CASDDRGTYEQYF	TGTGCCAGCGACGACAGGGGTACCTACGAGCAGTACTTC
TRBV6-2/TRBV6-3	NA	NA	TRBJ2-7	CASSYSRLEQYF	TGTGCCAGCAGTTACTCGAGACTCGAGCAGTACTTC
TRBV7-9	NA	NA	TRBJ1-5	CASSGWGGNQPQHF	TGTGCCAGCAGCGGTTGGGGAGGCAATCAGCCCCAGCATTTT
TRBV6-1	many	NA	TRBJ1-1	CASSPLGPPNTEAFF	TGTGCCAGCAGTCCCCTCGGGCCCCCGAACACTGAAGCTTTCTTT
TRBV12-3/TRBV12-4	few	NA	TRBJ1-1	CASSLGWDRAFF	TGTGCCAGCAGTTTAGGTTGGGATCGAGCTTTCTTT
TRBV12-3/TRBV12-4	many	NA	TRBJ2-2	CASIRDYRDPGELFF	TGTGCCAGCATCCGGGACTACAGGGATCCCGGGGAGCTGTTTTTT
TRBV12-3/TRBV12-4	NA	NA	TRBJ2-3	CASSLSHGSDTQYF	TGTGCCAGCAGTTTATCCCACGGGAGTGATACGCAGTATTTT
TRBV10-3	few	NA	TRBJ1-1	CAISESLAKNTEAFF	TGTGCCATCAGTGAGTCATTGGCTAAGAACACTGAAGCTTTCTTT
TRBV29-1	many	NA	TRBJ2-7	CSVERIGSDSSYEQYF	TGCAGCGTTGAACGGATCGGGTCAGACTCATCCTACGAGCAGTACTTC
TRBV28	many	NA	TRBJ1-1	CASSFSGVYVNTEAFF	TGTGCCAGCAGTTTCAGTGGGGTTTACGTGAACACTGAAGCTTTCTTT
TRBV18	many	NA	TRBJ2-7	CASSPSTRLHEQYF	TGTGCCAGCTCACCATCGACTAGGCTCCACGAGCAGTACTTC
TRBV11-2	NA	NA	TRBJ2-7	CASSAEPGAPTYEQYF	TGTGCCAGCAGCGCAGAACCGGGGGCCCCAACCTACGAGCAGTACTTC
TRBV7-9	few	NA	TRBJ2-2	CASSYVPSTGELFF	TGTGCCAGCAGCTATGTACCATCAACCGGGGAGCTGTTTTTT
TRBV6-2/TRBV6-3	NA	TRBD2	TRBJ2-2	CASVRASGYLNTGELFF	TGTGCCAGCGTTCGGGCTAGCGGGTATCTGAACACCGGGGAGCTGTTTTTT
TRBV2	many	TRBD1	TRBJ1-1	CASSDPTGVGTEAFF	TGTGCCAGCAGTGATCCGACAGGGGTAGGCACTGAAGCTTTCTTT
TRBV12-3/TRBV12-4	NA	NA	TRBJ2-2	CASSPFNTGNTGELFF	TGTGCCAGCAGTCCCTTCAACACTGGGAACACCGGGGAGCTGTTTTTT
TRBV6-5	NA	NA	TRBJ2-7	CASSYTDSTDEQYF	TGTGCCAGCAGTTACACGGACAGTACGGACGAGCAGTACTTC
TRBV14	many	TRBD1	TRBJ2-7	CASRQGGGTYEQYF	TGTGCCAGCAGACAGGGGGGAGGCACCTACGAGCAGTACTTC
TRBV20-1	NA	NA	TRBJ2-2	CSARLQGVTGELFF	TGCAGTGCTAGACTACAGGGAGTCACCGGGGAGCTGTTTTTT
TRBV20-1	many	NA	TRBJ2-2	CSAPGALNTGELFF	TGCAGTGCTCCCGGAGCCCTGAACACCGGGGAGCTGTTTTTT
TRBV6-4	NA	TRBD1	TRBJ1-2	CASSQYRGDGYTF	TGTGCCAGCAGTCAATACAGGGGTGATGGCTACACCTTC
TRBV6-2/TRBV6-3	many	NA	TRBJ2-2	CASSYSFRELFF	TGTGCCAGCAGTTACTCTTTCCGGGAGCTGTTTTTT
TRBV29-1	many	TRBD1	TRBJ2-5	CSTDRKETQYF	TGCAGCACGGACAGGAAAGAGACCCAGTACTTC
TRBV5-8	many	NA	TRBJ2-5	CASSLITQYF	TGTGCCAGCAGCTTAATCACCCAGTACTTC
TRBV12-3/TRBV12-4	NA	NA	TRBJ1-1	CASSSAVTEAFF	TGTGCCAGCAGTTCCGCCGTGACTGAAGCTTTCTTT
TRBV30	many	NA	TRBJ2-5	CAWSVGPQETQYF	TGTGCCTGGAGTGTCGGGCCACAAGAGACCCAGTACTTC
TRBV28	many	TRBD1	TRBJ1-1	CASTPGTVKMWAFF	TGTGCCAGCACCCCGGGGACAGTAAAGATGTGGGCTTTCTTT
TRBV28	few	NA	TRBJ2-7	CASSLRAGSDEQYF	TGTGCCAGCAGTTTACGGGCGGGGTCCGACGAGCAGTACTTC
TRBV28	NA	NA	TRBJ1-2	CASTPDPYYGYTF	TGTGCCAGCACTCCTGACCCCTACTATGGCTACACCTTC
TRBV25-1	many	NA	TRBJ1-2	CASSSSLGPGGYTF	TGTGCCAGCAGCTCCAGTCTTGGGCCGGGTGGCTACACCTTC
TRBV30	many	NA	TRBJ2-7	CAWSVKGADEQYF	TGTGCCTGGAGTGTAAAAGGCGCCGACGAGCAGTACTTC
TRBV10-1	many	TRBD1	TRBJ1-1	CASSRTGGYTEAFF	TGCGCCAGCAGCAGGACAGGGGGCTACACTGAAGCTTTCTTT
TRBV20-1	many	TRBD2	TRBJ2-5	CSARPPLAVKETQYF	TGCAGTGCTAGACCCCCCCTAGCGGTAAAAGAGACCCAGTACTTC
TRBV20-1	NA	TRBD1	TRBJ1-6	CSARVRQGPNNSPLHF	TGCAGTGCTAGAGTCCGACAGGGGCCTAATAATTCACCCCTCCACTTT
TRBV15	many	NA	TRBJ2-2	CATSREYSNTGELFF	TGTGCCACCAGCAGAGAATACAGCAACACCGGGGAGCTGTTTTTT
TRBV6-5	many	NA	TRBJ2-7	CASSYDARRIAYEQYF	TGTGCCAGCAGTTACGACGCTCGTCGGATAGCCTACGAGCAGTACTTC
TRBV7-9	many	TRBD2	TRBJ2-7	CASSYRTSGAYEQYF	TGTGCCAGCAGTTACCGGACTAGCGGAGCCTACGAGCAGTACTTC
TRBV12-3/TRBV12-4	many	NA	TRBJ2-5	CASSSLWETQYF	TGTGCCAGCAGTTCCCTTTGGGAGACCCAGTACTTC
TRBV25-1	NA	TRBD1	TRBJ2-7	CASRPGTARGFTYEQYF	TGTGCCAGCAGACCAGGGACCGCCAGGGGGTTTACCTACGAGCAGTACTTC
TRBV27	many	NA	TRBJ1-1	CASSFQGSGTEAFF	TGTGCCAGCAGTTTCCAGGGTAGCGGCACTGAAGCTTTCTTT
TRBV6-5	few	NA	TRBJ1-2	CASSYSPLAYGYTF	TGTGCCAGCAGTTACTCGCCCCTGGCTTATGGCTACACCTTC
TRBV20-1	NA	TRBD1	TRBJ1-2	CSAREGTGVLITF	TGCAGTGCTAGGGAGGGGACAGGGGTTTTGATCACCTTC
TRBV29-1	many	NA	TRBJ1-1	CSVDQGKPEAFF	TGCAGCGTTGATCAGGGTAAGCCTGAAGCTTTCTTT
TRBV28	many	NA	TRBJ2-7	CASSISDLSYEQYF	TGTGCCAGCAGCATATCGGACTTATCCTACGAGCAGTACTTC
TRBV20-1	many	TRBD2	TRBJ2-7	CSARTQRGGRYEQYF	TGCAGTGCTAGGACCCAGCGGGGGGGTAGGTACGAGCAGTACTTC
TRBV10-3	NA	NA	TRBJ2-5	CATSSEGTQETQYF	TGTGCCACCTCTAGCGAGGGGACACAAGAGACCCAGTACTTC
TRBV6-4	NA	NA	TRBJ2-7	CASSDGVGPTYEQYF	TGTGCCAGCAGTGACGGCGTAGGACCAACCTACGAGCAGTACTTC